This paragraph covers one TCR beta chain sequence. The protocol was immunoSEQ multiplex PCR, while the TCRdb copy is restricted to in-frame clones and leaves out a portion. Of 130,000 or so clones listed, about 86% are singletons. V was trimmed by 4 bases and J by 9 bases, leaving 19 bases between them. The CDR3 contains 15 residues. CDR1 is LNHDA, CDR2 SQIVND, per germline (reference sequence). Recovery meant two consecutive negative NP/OP PCR tests, professional clearance, or resolved symptoms. This record comes from a study of blood T cell repertoires in COVID-19. The sequence came from a man aged 45-60 years who had recovered from COVID-19. The genes are TRBV19 and TRBJ1-5, with TRBD1 as a possible D gene (5 bases). Sequencing was done on a sample of PBMCs or T cells enriched from blood (not recorded which). The CDR3 protein is CASSTGKVWGLPQHF. CDR3 coding DNA: TGTGCCAGTAGTACAGGGAAGGTTTGGGGCCTGCCCCAGCATTTT.